Below are 5 T cell receptor beta chains sequenced from a single sample in a study of beta chain features in type 1 diabetes (dated by TCRdb to 2016 to 2018). Findings and caveats that apply to the study as a whole: A moderate but significant shortening of TCRB CDR3 length was observed in type 1 diabetes patients in all four CD4+ subsets.

Library preparation was by the immunoSEQ multiplex PCR assay. The High Capacity cDNA Reverse Transcription Kit was used to reverse transcribe all of the isolated RNA, meaning that expressed TCRB transcripts were what got sequenced. The table was pulled from immuneACCESS by TCRdb, which kept in-frame rearrangements only. Such tables lose some clones; where checked, under half of the loss comes from unresolved V genes, and the rest has no known cause. In all, the sample holds 500,000 to 850,000 clones, and roughly 13% of those were seen once. The biggest ten clones account for roughly 0.04% of the sample. Their target antigens are unknown. Sequencing input: naive CD4+ T cells from blood. The cell subset or site label here, explained by the study, means: true naive CD4+ T cells. Source of these receptors: a man aged 18-30 years with type 1 diabetes.

This clone has just a few counts. The gene calls are TRBV7-9 and TRBJ2-5; the D gene is possibly TRBD2 (6 bases). CDR1 is SEHNR and CDR2 is FQNEAQ in the germline V gene (reference sequence). V was clipped by 5 bases and J by 3 bases, with 13 bases between them. The CDR3 is 14 amino acids. The CDR3 loop reads CASSPRTIEETQYF. The CDR3 DNA follows: TGTGCCAGCAGCCCTCGGACTATCGAAGAGACCCAGTACTTC.

J is TRBJ2-7 and V is TRBV7-8; D ambiguous. The V end lost 5 bases, the J end lost 0 bases, and 14 bases lay between the germline ends. This CDR3 comprises 15 residues. The germline CDR1 and CDR2 sequences are SGHVS and FQNEAQ. The CDR3 region has the DNA TGTGCCAGCAGCGTCACTAAGACGGACTCCTACGAGCAGTACTTC. It specifies CASSVTKTDSYEQYF.

This clone was seen a handful of times. Other nucleotide sequences from this sample produce the same CDR3. This chain links TRBV20-1 with TRBJ2-5; D is unresolved. The germline V gene encodes CDR1 DFQATT and CDR2 SNEGSKA (reference sequence). V lost 6 bases to trimming and J lost 3 bases, with 8 bases between them. The CDR3 sequence is 11 residues long. This CDR3 reads CSARREETQYF. CDR3 coding DNA: TGCAGTGCCCGACGGGAAGAGACCCAGTACTTC.

This clone was observed a handful of times. V gene TRBV6-5 combines with J gene TRBJ1-1; 7 nucleotides align to TRBD1. CDR3 length: 14 amino acids. V was clipped by 4 bases and J by 0 bases; unmatched bases: 2. Germline V gene lookup returns CDR1 MNHEY and CDR2 SVGAGI. In DNA, the CDR3 is TGTGCCAGCAGTTCCAGGGGGTTGAACACTGAAGCTTTCTTT. Translated: CASSSRGLNTEAFF.

The CDR3 loop reads CASSRTSPSQYF. The CDR3 DNA sequence: TGTGCCAGCAGTAGGACTAGCCCCTCGCAGTATTTT. This chain links TRBV7-2 with TRBJ2-3; TRBD2 matches at 8 bases. This CDR3 contains 12 residues. J gave up 10 bases and V 6 bases, and 6 bases lay outside the gene matches. Germline V CDR1 and CDR2: SGHTA, FQGNSA. The whole variable domain, remainder taken from reference TRBV7-2 and TRBJ2-3, is GAGVSQSPSNKVTEKGKDVELRCDPISGHTALYWYRQSLGQGLEFLIYFQGNSAPDKSGLPSDRFSAERTGGSVSTLTIQRTQQEDSAVYLCASSRTSPSQYFGPGTRLTVL.